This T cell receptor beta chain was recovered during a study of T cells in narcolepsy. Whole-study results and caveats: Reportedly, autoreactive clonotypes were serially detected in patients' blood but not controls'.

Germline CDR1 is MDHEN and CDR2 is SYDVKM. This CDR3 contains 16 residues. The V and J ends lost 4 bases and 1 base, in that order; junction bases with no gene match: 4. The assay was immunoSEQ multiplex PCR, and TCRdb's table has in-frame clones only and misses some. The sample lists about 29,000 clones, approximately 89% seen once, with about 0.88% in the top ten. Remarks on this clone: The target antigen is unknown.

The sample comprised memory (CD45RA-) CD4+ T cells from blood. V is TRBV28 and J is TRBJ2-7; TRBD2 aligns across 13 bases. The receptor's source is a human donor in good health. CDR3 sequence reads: CASSWTSGRHSYEQYF. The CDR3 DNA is TGTGCCAGCAGTTGGACTAGCGGGAGACATTCCTACGAGCAGTACTTC.